This is a list of T cell receptor beta chains from one sample in a study of cytomegalovirus exposure and HLA in healthy donors. TCRdb's copy holds only in-frame clones and misses some; the assay was immunoSEQ multiplex PCR. The sample yields roughly 100,000 clones, around 79% seen once. What was sequenced was PBMCs. These receptors were collected from a man in his fifties or sixties in good health and CMV-seropositive. Both conserved end residues are part of each CDR3. D genes are given only for firm matches.

J gene,D gene,V gene,CDR3 protein
TRBJ1-3,.,TRBV5-1,CASSLSGQGSGNTIYF
TRBJ2-2,.,TRBV14,CASSQVLHTGELFF
TRBJ2-7,TRBD1,TRBV7-8,CASSSTGGQGDYEQYF
TRBJ1-5,TRBD1,TRBV28,CASSLGQGSKADQPQHF
TRBJ2-3,.,TRBV6-1,CASSIRDSGADTQYF
TRBJ2-7,.,TRBV19,CASSIPQVAAEQYF
TRBJ2-5,.,TRBV5-4,CASSFDTETQYF
TRBJ1-5,.,TRBV21-1,CASSKSTSNRENQPQHF
TRBJ2-7,.,TRBV7-2,CASSSETGPYEQYF
TRBJ2-7,.,TRBV2,CASSEEGLSSYEQYF
TRBJ1-2,.,TRBV7-9,CASSSTDYEPYGYTF
TRBJ2-1,.,TRBV7-2,CASSTRLVNNEQFF
TRBJ2-5,.,TRBV6-1,CASSEFLTGETQYF
TRBJ2-6,.,TRBV7-2,CASSQDGEVSGANVLTF
TRBJ2-5,TRBD1,TRBV13,CASSFLGWTGEFSETQYF
TRBJ1-1,.,TRBV15,CATSRVRQDNAFF
TRBJ2-3,.,TRBV19,CASSMIGAHFQQYF
TRBJ1-3,.,TRBV4-1,CASSQERKERGNTIYF
TRBJ1-6,.,TRBV15,CATSPRQISPLHF
TRBJ2-2,TRBD1,TRBV10-3,CAITRTGDVGELFF
TRBJ2-5,.,TRBV5-1,CASSLVATGQETQYF
TRBJ2-6,TRBD1,TRBV4-1,CASSQDQGAGGANVLTF
TRBJ2-3,TRBD2,TRBV27,CASSIRTSGGTAGDTQYF
TRBJ2-5,.,TRBV5-4,CASSLGQSQETQYF
TRBJ2-1,.,TRBV18,CASSPRGGDGYNEQFF
TRBJ2-1,.,TRBV6-6,CASSWSQSTNYNEQFF
TRBJ2-1,.,TRBV7-6,CASSLEWANNEQFF
TRBJ2-7,TRBD1,TRBV14,CASSPRTGWPVTNEQYF
TRBJ2-5,.,TRBV5-8,CASSLDLETQYF
TRBJ2-7,TRBD2,TRBV18,CASSPRIAGNYEQYF
TRBJ2-7,.,TRBV5-6,CASSLGRFYEQYF
TRBJ2-5,TRBD2,TRBV12-5,CASGWSGRGFQETQYF
TRBJ1-1,TRBD1,TRBV15,CATSRRDRVYEAFF
TRBJ2-5,.,TRBV28,CASSRQHSETQYF
TRBJ2-5,.,TRBV10-3,CAISGLLRQETQYF
TRBJ1-1,TRBD1,TRBV19,CASSKRGTGVGNTEAFF
TRBJ1-1,.,TRBV6-6,CASSYAGSANTEAFF
TRBJ1-6,TRBD1,TRBV30,CAWSVRGQGGSPLHF
TRBJ1-1,.,TRBV7-2,CASSLVTGTEAFF
TRBJ2-7,TRBD2,TRBV4-2,CASSQSGLAGGNSYEQYF
TRBJ2-7,TRBD1,TRBV4-1,CASSHAGTGSYEQYF
TRBJ2-7,.,TRBV5-1,CASIKGPDSPYEQYF
TRBJ2-1,TRBD1,TRBV19,CASSIEVGTGIYNEQFF
TRBJ2-7,.,TRBV5-6,CASSFSYEQYF
TRBJ2-2,TRBD2,TRBV11-3,CASSGRGLAGDPNTGELFF
TRBJ2-7,TRBD1,TRBV10-1,CASESRDRSPLRAYEQYF